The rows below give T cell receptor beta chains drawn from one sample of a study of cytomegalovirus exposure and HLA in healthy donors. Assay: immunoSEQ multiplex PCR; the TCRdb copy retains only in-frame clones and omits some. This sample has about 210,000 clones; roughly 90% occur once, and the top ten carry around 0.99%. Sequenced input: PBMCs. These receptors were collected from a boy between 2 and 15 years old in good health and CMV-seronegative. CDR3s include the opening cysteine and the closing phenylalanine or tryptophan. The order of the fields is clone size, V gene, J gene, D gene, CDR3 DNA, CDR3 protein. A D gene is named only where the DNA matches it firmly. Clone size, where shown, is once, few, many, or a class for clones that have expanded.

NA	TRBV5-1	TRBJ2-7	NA	TGCGCCAGCAGGGCGCAGGGTGACGAGCAGTACTTC	CASRAQGDEQYF
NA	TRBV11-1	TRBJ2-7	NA	TGTGCCAGCAGCCAGGGGCCAAGCTACGAGCAGTACTTC	CASSQGPSYEQYF
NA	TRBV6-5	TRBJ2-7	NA	TGTGCCAGCAGTTACGCAACAGCTCCCTACGAGCAGTACTTC	CASSYATAPYEQYF
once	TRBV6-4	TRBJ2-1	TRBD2	TGTGCCAGCAGTGTAGGTAGCGGGAGTGTTAATGAGCAGTTCTTC	CASSVGSGSVNEQFF
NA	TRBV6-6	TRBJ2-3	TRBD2	TGTGCCAGCTTAGCGGGAGTGGCGGCAGATACGCAGTATTTT	CASLAGVAADTQYF
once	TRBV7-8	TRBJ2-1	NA	TGTGCCAGCAGCTTTAGAGGGGGAGGGCCAAACAATGAGCAGTTCTTC	CASSFRGGGPNNEQFF
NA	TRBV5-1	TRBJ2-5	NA	TGCGCCAGCAGCTTGGGAAACTTAAGGGGAGAGACCCAGTACTTC	CASSLGNLRGETQYF
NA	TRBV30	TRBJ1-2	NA	TGTGCCTGGAGTTGGGTGCGGGACTACACCTTC	CAWSWVRDYTF
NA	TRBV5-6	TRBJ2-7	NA	TGTGCCAGCAGCCTACGAACAGGAGAGTGGTACGAGCAGTACTTC	CASSLRTGEWYEQYF
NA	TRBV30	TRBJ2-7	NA	TGTGCCTGGAGTGTACTAGACGAGCAGTACTTC	CAWSVLDEQYF
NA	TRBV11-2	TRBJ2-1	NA	TGTGCCAGCAGGTCGAACGTACAGGGTAGCTCCTACAATGAGCAGTTCTTC	CASRSNVQGSSYNEQFF
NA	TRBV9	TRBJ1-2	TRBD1	TGTGCCAGCAGCGTAGCTAATACAGGGGATAACTATGGCTACACCTTC	CASSVANTGDNYGYTF
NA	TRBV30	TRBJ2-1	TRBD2	TGTGCCGGCATCGGACTAGCGCACAATGAGCAGTTCTTC	CAGIGLAHNEQFF
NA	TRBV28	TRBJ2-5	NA	TGTGCCAGCAGTTTACGAGCGGAGACCCAGTACTTC	CASSLRAETQYF
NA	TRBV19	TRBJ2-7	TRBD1	TGTGCCAGTAAACGGTCGCAACAGGGGGACTACGAGCAGTACTTC	CASKRSQQGDYEQYF
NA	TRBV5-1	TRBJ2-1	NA	TGCGCCAGCAGCTTAAACGCGGACCGACAGATATTCAATGAGCAGTTCTTC	CASSLNADRQIFNEQFF
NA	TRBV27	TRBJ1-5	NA	TGTGCCAGCAGTTCTACCGCAGGGTATCAGCCCCAGCATTTT	CASSSTAGYQPQHF
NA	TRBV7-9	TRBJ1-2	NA	TGTGCCAGCAGCTTAGGGTCGGCGGCTCGGAGCTACACCTTC	CASSLGSAARSYTF
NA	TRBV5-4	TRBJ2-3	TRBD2	TGTGCCAGCGGACTAGATGCAGATACGCAGTATTTT	CASGLDADTQYF
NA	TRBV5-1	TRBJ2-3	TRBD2	TGCGCCAGCAGCTCTACTAGCGGGAGCAGAACAGATACGCAGTATTTT	CASSSTSGSRTDTQYF
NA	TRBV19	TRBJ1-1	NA	TGTGCCAGTAGTAACAGGGACAAAGCCGCCACTGAAGCTTTCTTT	CASSNRDKAATEAFF
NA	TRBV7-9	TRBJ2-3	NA	TGTGCCAGCTCCTCCTCTAGCGTGGGTACGCAGTATTTT	CASSSSSVGTQYF
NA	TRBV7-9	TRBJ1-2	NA	TGTGCCAGCAGCTTAGAGCCAGGCTATTTGAACTATGGCTACACCTTC	CASSLEPGYLNYGYTF
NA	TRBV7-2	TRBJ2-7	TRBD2	TGTGCCAGCAGCTTCCGACTAGCGGGATTCAACTACGAGCAGTACTTC	CASSFRLAGFNYEQYF
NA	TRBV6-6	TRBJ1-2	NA	TGTGCCAGCAGTTACTCGTCAGACTATGGCTACACCTTC	CASSYSSDYGYTF
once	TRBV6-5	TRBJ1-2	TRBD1	TGTGCCAGCAGGAAGACAGGGATCTATGGCTACACCTTC	CASRKTGIYGYTF
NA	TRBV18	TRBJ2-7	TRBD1	TGTGCCAGCTCACCAGGGACAGGGGCCATCTACGAGCAGTACTTC	CASSPGTGAIYEQYF
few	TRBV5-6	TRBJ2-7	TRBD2	TGTGCCAGCAGCTTGGCATACTCAACTAGCGGGAGCTTCGACGAGCAGTACTTC	CASSLAYSTSGSFDEQYF
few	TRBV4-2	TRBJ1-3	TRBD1	TGTGCCAGCAGCCAAGAGTTCCCCCCAGGGGGAACCCCGTCCGCAGGAAACACCATATATTTT	CASSQEFPPGGTPSAGNTIYF
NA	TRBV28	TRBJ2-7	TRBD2	TGTGCCAGCAGTTTATCCCCTAGCGGGATTGAATACGAGCAGTACTTC	CASSLSPSGIEYEQYF
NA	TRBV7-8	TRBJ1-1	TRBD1	TGTGCCAGCAGCCAAGGCCCCCAGGGGGCTGTTGGCACTGAAGCTTTCTTT	CASSQGPQGAVGTEAFF
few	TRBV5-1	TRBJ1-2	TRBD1	TGCGCCAGCAGCCTTGCCGGGACAGGAGTATATGGCTACACCTTC	CASSLAGTGVYGYTF
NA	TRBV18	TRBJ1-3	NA	TGTGCCAGCTCAACGGGGATCTCTGGAAACACCATATATTTT	CASSTGISGNTIYF
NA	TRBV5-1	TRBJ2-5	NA	TGCGCCACCTCGAGGATTGGGGAGACCCAGTACTTC	CATSRIGETQYF
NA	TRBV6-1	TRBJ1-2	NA	TGTGCCAGCAGTTTACACGCAGACTATGGCTACACCTTC	CASSLHADYGYTF
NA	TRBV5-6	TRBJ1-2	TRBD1	TGTGCCAGCAGCTTCGTGGGACAGGGGGTCGGCTACACCTTC	CASSFVGQGVGYTF
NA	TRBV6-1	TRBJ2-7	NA	TGTGCCAGCAGCGCCCAAAAACAGGGTCCCTACGAGCAGTACTTC	CASSAQKQGPYEQYF
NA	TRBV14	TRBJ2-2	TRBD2	TGTGCCAGCAGCCAAGATTTTCGACTAGCAGTAAACACCGGGGAGCTGTTTTTT	CASSQDFRLAVNTGELFF
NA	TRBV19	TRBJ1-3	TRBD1	TGTGCCAGTGGGTCAACAGGGGATGTCAACACCATATATTTT	CASGSTGDVNTIYF
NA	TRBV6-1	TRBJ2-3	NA	TGTGCCAGCCTGGTCCTCGGGGGAACAGATACGCAGTATTTT	CASLVLGGTDTQYF
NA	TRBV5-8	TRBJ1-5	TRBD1	TGTGCCAGCAGCCTAGGACAGGGGGCAGGACAGCCCCAGCATTTT	CASSLGQGAGQPQHF
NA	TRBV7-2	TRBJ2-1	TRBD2	TGTGCCAGCAGGGGGACTAGCGGGGGAAGCTCCTACAATGAGCAGTTCTTC	CASRGTSGGSSYNEQFF
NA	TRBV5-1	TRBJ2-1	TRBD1	TGCGCCAGCAGCTCTGGACAGGGTAGGATCAATGAGCAGTTCTTC	CASSSGQGRINEQFF
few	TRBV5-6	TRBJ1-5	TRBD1	TGTGCCAGCAGCTGGGGACAGGGTAATCAGCCCCAGCATTTT	CASSWGQGNQPQHF
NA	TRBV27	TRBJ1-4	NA	TGTGCCAGCAGGGAATGGGGGCTAACGGCTAATGAAAAACTGTTTTTT	CASREWGLTANEKLFF
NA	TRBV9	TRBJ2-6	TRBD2	TGTGCCAGCAGCACCCGGGGGGCTGGGGCCAACGTCCTGACTTTC	CASSTRGAGANVLTF
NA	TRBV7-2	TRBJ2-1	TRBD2	TGTGCCAGCAGCCGGGGACTAGGGGCCTACAATGAGCAGTTCTTC	CASSRGLGAYNEQFF
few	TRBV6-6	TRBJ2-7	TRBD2	TGTGCCAGCAGGGGAGCGGGATCCTCCTACGAGCAGTACTTC	CASRGAGSSYEQYF
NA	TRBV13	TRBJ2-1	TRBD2	TGTGCCAGCAGCCACCGAGAGCTAGCGGGGATTACCCAAAGCTCCTACAATGAGCAGTTCTTC	CASSHRELAGITQSSYNEQFF
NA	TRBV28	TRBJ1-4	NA	TGTGCCAGCAATCGGCAGGGAGGTAATGAAAAACTGTTTTTT	CASNRQGGNEKLFF
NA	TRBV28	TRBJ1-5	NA	TGTGCCAGCAGTTCCCCCCACACTAGCAATCAGCCCCAGCATTTT	CASSSPHTSNQPQHF
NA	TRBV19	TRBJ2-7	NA	TGTGCCAGTAGTCCTGGGTCCCCCCAGGCCCCCTACGAGCAGTACTTC	CASSPGSPQAPYEQYF